The 24 T cell receptor beta chains given below trace back to one sample, sequenced in a study of T cell changes during pregnancy in multiple sclerosis. Generated by immunoSEQ multiplex PCR, the TCRdb table keeps only in-frame clones and is missing some. Of tens of thousands of clones in the sample, roughly 92% were seen once. The specimen comprised CD8+ T cells from peripheral blood mononuclear cells, sampled before pregnancy. Every receptor here comes from a female donor with multiple sclerosis, enrolled in a pregnancy study.

The chain has TRBV5-8 and TRBJ1-2; 7 bases are a match to TRBD1. CDR1 and CDR2 (germline): SGHTS, YDEGEE. The CDR3 covers 13 residues. J was trimmed by 8 bases and V by 3 bases; bases with no gene match: 7. CDR3 loop: CASSWDSGQGYTF. The CDR3 bases are TGTGCCAGCAGCTGGGACAGCGGCCAAGGCTACACCTTC.

The gene calls are TRBV6-5 and TRBJ1-1, with TRBD1 matching 8 bases. The J segment lost 3 bases and the V segment lost 0 bases, leaving 3 bases of the junction unmatched. Germline assignment: CDR1 MNHEY and CDR2 SVGAGI. The length of the CDR3 is 15 residues. CDR3 coding DNA: TGTGCCAGCAGTTACTCGTCGACAGGGGACACTGAAGCTTTCTTT. It yields the protein CASSYSSTGDTEAFF.

In its sample, this clone was seen a few times. V and J are TRBV4-3 and TRBJ1-5; 7 bases map to TRBD1. The CDR3 is 16 residues long. CDR1 and CDR2 (germline): LGHNA, YSLEER. Trimming at V came to 3 bases and at J to 4 bases, leaving 9 bases not matched to a gene. CDR3 protein: CASSQNIGTANQPQHF. In DNA form, the CDR3 reads TGCGCCAGCAGCCAGAATATAGGGACAGCTAATCAGCCCCAGCATTTT.

The chain uses TRBV6-4 and TRBJ2-1, with 8 nucleotides matching TRBD2. CDR1 MRHNA and CDR2 SNTAGT come from the germline V gene. This CDR3 comprises 15 residues. V lost 0 bases to trimming and J lost 9 bases; unmatched junction nucleotides: 7. CDR3 sequence reads: CASSDSLSGVSEQFF. The CDR3 nucleotides read TGTGCCAGCAGTGACTCGCTTAGCGGGGTCTCTGAGCAGTTCTTC.

This chain uses TRBV6-1 with TRBJ2-5; 11 bases are a match to TRBD2. The CDR3 totals 17 residues. Germline CDR1 and CDR2: MNHNS and SASEGT. Trimming cost V 3 bases and J 4 bases; bases outside gene matches: 10. CDR3 protein: CASSDDFTSGRGETQYF. Written as DNA, the CDR3 is TGTGCCAGCAGTGACGATTTCACTAGCGGGAGAGGAGAGACCCAGTACTTC.

The V and J genes are TRBV10-2 and TRBJ2-1, with D possibly being TRBD1 (5 bases). CDR1 and CDR2 from the germline V gene are WSHSY and SAAADI. V was pared by 6 bases and J by 3 bases, with 9 bases between. The CDR3 consists of 13 residues. CDR3 in amino acids: CASRGRDYNEQFF. The CDR3 DNA reads as TGCGCCAGCAGGGGCAGGGACTACAATGAGCAGTTCTTC.

This chain connects TRBV27 to TRBJ2-7; unclear D gene. CDR3 length: 13 amino acids. V lost 5 bases, J lost 4 bases, and 12 bases lay in between. Looked up from germline, CDR1 is MNHEY and CDR2 is SMNVEV (reference sequence). Written as DNA, the CDR3 is TGTGCCAGCAGTGAAACAGCTGGTTACGAGCAGTACTTC. It translates to CASSETAGYEQYF.

This chain joins TRBV13 and TRBJ2-1; TRBD2 matches at 13 bases. Germline values: CDR1 PRHDT, CDR2 FYEKMQ (reference sequence). Trimming took 5 bases from V and 9 from J; bases not matched to a gene: 7. The CDR3 contains 15 residues. CDR3 residues: CASSLRTSGSSEQFF. CDR3 DNA: TGTGCCAGCAGCCTACGGACTAGCGGGAGTAGTGAGCAGTTCTTC.

V is TRBV6-5 and J is TRBJ1-2; 7 nucleotides align to TRBD1. The V segment lost 6 bases and the J segment 4 bases; nucleotides outside the gene matches: 11. In germline, CDR1 is MNHEY, CDR2 SVGAGI. The CDR3 loop spans 15 amino acids. The CDR3 region has the DNA TGTGCCAGCAGCGGGTTATTGGGACAGCGCTATGGCTACACCTTC. This gives the protein CASSGLLGQRYGYTF.

This CDR3 is CASSQGHSGGYTF. The CDR3 DNA reads TGTGCCAGCAGCCAGGGACATTCGGGCGGCTACACCTTC. The V call is TRBV14, the J call TRBJ1-2, with a weak D call TRBD1 (6 bases). The CDR3 loop spans 13 amino acids. From germline, CDR1 is SGHDN and CDR2 FVKESK. Trimming removed 3 bases from V and 8 bases from J, with 13 bases in between.

V gene TRBV7-8 combines with J gene TRBJ1-5, with D uncertain. V lost 4 bases, J lost 3 bases, and 19 bases lay in between. The CDR3 runs 17 residues. CDR1 and CDR2 (germline): SGHVS, FQNEAQ. CDR3: CASSSDGEEGINQPQHF. CDR3 nucleotides: TGTGCCAGCAGCTCAGACGGGGAAGAAGGGATCAATCAGCCCCAGCATTTT.

V gene TRBV11-3 combines with J gene TRBJ2-3; TRBD2 matches at 8 bases. Germline V lookup: CDR1 SGHNT, CDR2 YENEEA. CDR3 length: 15 amino acids. Trimming took 5 bases from V and 2 from J; bases not matched to a gene: 6. This chain's CDR3 is CASSGRGAATDTQYF. The CDR3 DNA is TGTGCCAGCAGCGGGCGGGGGGCCGCCACAGATACGCAGTATTTT.

CDR3 nucleotides: TGCGCCAGCAGCCAAGGGTATCGGGGTACCTACGAGCAGTACTTC. This gives the protein CASSQGYRGTYEQYF. The chain couples TRBV4-1 to TRBJ2-7, with D perhaps TRBD2 (5 bases). V lost 1 base and J 2 bases, leaving 12 bases between the germline ends. CDR3 size: 15 residues. Germline V lookup: CDR1 MGHRA, CDR2 YSYEKL.

This clone has a single count. The J gene is TRBJ2-1, the V gene TRBV27; 11 bases are shared with TRBD2. The CDR3 loop spans 16 amino acids. Germline lookup yields CDR1 MNHEY and CDR2 SMNVEV (reference sequence). The junction had 8 bases not matched to a gene; V was cut back by 6 bases and J by 4 bases. The CDR3 is CASSPSASGRYNEQFF. The CDR3 DNA follows: TGTGCCAGCAGCCCCTCAGCTAGCGGGAGGTACAATGAGCAGTTCTTC.

This chain's CDR3 is CASNQGAGDHEQYF. The CDR3 DNA follows: TGTGCCAGCAACCAGGGAGCGGGAGACCACGAGCAGTACTTC. The rearrangement uses TRBV4-2 and TRBJ2-7; 8 positions match TRBD2. Germline V CDR1 and CDR2: LGHNA, YNFKEQ. V lost 7 bases to trimming and J lost 5 bases; unmatched junction nucleotides: 10. The CDR3 runs to 14 residues.

This chain links TRBV19 with TRBJ2-7; TRBD2 is a possible D gene (6 bases). Trimming left V 1 base short and J 7 bases short, with 8 bases between. This CDR3 has 12 residues. Germline lookup yields CDR1 LNHDA and CDR2 SQIVND (reference sequence). Here the CDR3 DNA reads TGTGCCAGTAGTATAGCAGCGGGTGAGCAGTACTTC. This gives the protein CASSIAAGEQYF.

The V call is TRBV15, the J call TRBJ2-7; a weak D match, TRBD1 (6 bases). The length of the CDR3 is 14 residues. V dropped 5 bases and J dropped 5 bases, with 16 bases sitting between them. Germline CDR1 is LNHNV and CDR2 is YYDKDF (reference sequence). The CDR3 here is CATSVIRGRDEQYF. The DNA of the CDR3 is TGTGCCACCAGCGTAATCAGGGGAAGGGACGAGCAGTACTTC.

The chain carries TRBV4-1 and TRBJ2-7; 7 bases line up with TRBD1. This CDR3 comprises 15 residues. From germline, CDR1 is MGHRA and CDR2 YSYEKL. Trimming cost V 0 bases and J 5 bases; bases outside gene matches: 7. The CDR3, as DNA: TGCGCCAGCAGCCAAGAATCCGGTACAGGGGACGAGCAGTACTTC. Residues: CASSQESGTGDEQYF.

The rearrangement uses TRBV19 and TRBJ2-7, with a possible D match to TRBD2 (7 bases). The V gene lost 2 bases and the J gene lost 6 bases, with 11 bases spanning the gap. Germline V lookup: CDR1 LNHDA, CDR2 SQIVND (reference sequence). This CDR3 is 13 amino acids long. The CDR3 DNA sequence: TGTGCCAGTAGTATAACCGGGGGGCCCGAGCAGTACTTC. Translated, it gives CASSITGGPEQYF.

This clone was detected only once. The chain couples TRBV27 to TRBJ2-2; tentatively, D is TRBD1 (6 bases). The CDR3 covers 15 residues. Germline-derived CDR1 and CDR2 are MNHEY and SMNVEV (reference sequence). V lost 4 bases and J 6 bases, leaving 15 bases between the germline ends. In DNA, the CDR3 is TGTGCCAGCAGTTGGATAGGGGGTGGGGCCGGGGAGCTGTTTTTT. It is translated as CASSWIGGGAGELFF.

The rearrangement joins TRBV7-8 to TRBJ1-4, with TRBD1 matching 7 bases. Germline V lookup: CDR1 SGHVS, CDR2 FQNEAQ. The CDR3 totals 15 residues. Trimming at V came to 6 bases and at J to 5 bases, leaving 9 bases not matched to a gene. In DNA, the CDR3 is TGTGCCAGCAGATTGGGACAGACCCTAAATGAAAAACTGTTTTTT. This sequence encodes CASRLGQTLNEKLFF.

CDR3 nucleotide sequence: TGTGCCAGCAGTTTATTCCGGGGGGGAGCCGGGGAGCTGTTTTTT. Its translation is CASSLFRGGAGELFF. The rearrangement uses TRBV27 and TRBJ2-2; 8 bases map to TRBD2. The germline V gene has CDR1 MNHEY and CDR2 SMNVEV (reference sequence). With 1 base clipped from V and 6 bases from J, the junction kept 4 bases outside the gene matches. The CDR3 sequence is 15 residues long.

This chain links TRBV11-2 with TRBJ1-5; 7 positions agree with TRBD1. Unmatched junction bases numbered 2, after V lost 4 bases and J lost 5 bases. This CDR3 has 13 amino acids. The germline CDR1 and CDR2 sequences are SGHAT and FQNNGV. The CDR3 sequence is CASSSTGDQPQHF. The CDR3 nucleotides read TGTGCCAGCAGCTCCACAGGGGATCAGCCCCAGCATTTT.

The CDR3: CASSLAWTAEAFF. The DNA of the CDR3 is TGTGCCAGCAGCTTAGCATGGACAGCTGAAGCTTTCTTT. The genes are TRBV11-1 and TRBJ1-1; tentative D call: TRBD1 (6 bases). V was cut by 0 bases and J by 6 bases, with 8 bases left in between. Germline CDR1 and CDR2: SGHAT and FQDESV (reference sequence). This CDR3 has 13 amino acids.